This TCR beta chain was identified during a study of blood T cells in healthy people across ages. Study results and limitations: Strong correlation was found linking TCR beta diversity to naive T cell percentage. The unsorted PBMCs prevented any conclusive comparison of naive versus antigen-experienced cells.

Notes on this clonotype: No antigen is known for it.

Alongside a J-beta primer mix, a sample-barcoded 5' primer served in a second PCR lasting roughly 7 to 11 cycles. At least 2.5 million CDR3-containing paired-end reads were obtained per sample. TCRdb reanalysed the 5' RACE reads using MiXCR and keeps one entry per CDR3 protein. The table shows about a million distinct CDR3 sequences, with 51% occurring only once. V was clipped by 2 bases and J by 0 bases, with 12 bases between them. Germline CDR1 and CDR2: MNHEY and SVGAGI. This CDR3 is 16 amino acids long. Donors were healthy Caucasian individuals from Russia aged roughly 6 to 95. The TCR was taken from a woman aged 60-75 years in good health. The material sequenced was blood. V is TRBV6-5 and J is TRBJ2-3, with a tentative D call TRBD1 (5 bases). CDR3 loop: CASSYTQGVSTDTQYF. CDR3 DNA sequence: TGTGCCAGCAGTTACACGCAGGGTGTCAGCACAGATACGCAGTATTTT.